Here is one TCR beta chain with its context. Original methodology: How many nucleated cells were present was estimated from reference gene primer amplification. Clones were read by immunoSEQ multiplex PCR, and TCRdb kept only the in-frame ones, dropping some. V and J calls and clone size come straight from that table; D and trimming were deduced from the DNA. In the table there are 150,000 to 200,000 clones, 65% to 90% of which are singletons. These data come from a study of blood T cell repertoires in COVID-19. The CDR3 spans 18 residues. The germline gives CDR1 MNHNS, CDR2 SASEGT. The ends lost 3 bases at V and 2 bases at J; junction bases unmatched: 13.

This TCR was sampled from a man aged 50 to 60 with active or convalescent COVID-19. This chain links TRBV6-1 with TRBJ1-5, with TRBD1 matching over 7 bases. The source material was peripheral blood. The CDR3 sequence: CASSDPRGLSGRNQPQHF. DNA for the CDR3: TGTGCCAGCAGTGACCCAAGGGGGCTATCCGGGCGCAATCAGCCCCAGCATTTT.